These T cell receptor beta chains were read from a single sample in a study of T-cell reconstitution after alpha-beta-depleted transplantation in children. TCRdb used MiXCR to reprocess the PCR reads, holding one entry per CDR3 protein. The data contain about 980,000 distinct CDR3 sequences, around 30% of them seen just once; the ten biggest clones take up approximately 30%. The source was PBMCs, mostly from graft donor cells, collected 360 days after TCRalphabeta/CD19-depleted stem cell transplant. These receptors were taken from a boy younger than two who had a stem cell transplant for SCID, so the T cells may come from the graft donor. CDR3s include the opening cysteine and the closing phenylalanine or tryptophan. D genes are given only for firm matches. Only part of the rows carry a size: once, few, many, or a class if the clone is expanded.

size	D	V	J	CDR3	DNA
.	TRBD2	TRBV2	TRBJ2-1	CASSEGALAGAGYNEQFF	TGTGCCAGCAGTGAAGGAGCGCTAGCGGGGGCCGGCTACAATGAGCAGTTCTTC
few	.	TRBV4-2	TRBJ2-1	CASSQGIGMNEQFF	TGTGCCAGCAGCCAAGGTATAGGGATGAATGAGCAGTTCTTC
.	.	TRBV5-4	TRBJ2-1	CASSWGLHNEQFF	TGTGCCAGCAGCTGGGGACTCCACAATGAGCAGTTCTTC
few	.	TRBV12-3/TRBV12-4	TRBJ1-4	CASSKTGLNEKLFF	TGTGCCAGCAGCAAGACAGGCCTTAATGAAAAACTGTTTTTT
.	.	TRBV20-1	TRBJ2-1	CSAGDPPWDEQFF	TGCAGTGCTGGAGACCCCCCCTGGGATGAGCAGTTCTTC
few	.	TRBV5-1	TRBJ2-2	CASSLDPSSAGELFF	TGCGCCAGCAGCTTGGATCCTAGTTCTGCCGGGGAGCTGTTTTTT
.	.	TRBV7-3	TRBJ2-2	CASSLTQAGNTGELFF	TGTGCCAGCAGTTTGACACAGGCAGGGAACACCGGGGAGCTGTTTTTT
many	.	TRBV15	TRBJ2-3	CATSSTDTQYF	TGTGCCACCAGCAGCACAGATACGCAGTATTTT
few	.	TRBV7-9	TRBJ2-7	CASSLGVPSYEQYF	TGTGCCAGCAGCTTAGGGGTTCCTTCCTACGAGCAGTACTTC
.	TRBD2	TRBV5-6	TRBJ2-7	CASSRGGPLPYEQYF	TGTGCCAGCAGTCGCGGGGGGCCTTTGCCCTACGAGCAGTACTTC
.	.	TRBV30	TRBJ2-7	CAWSVTPRQGKQYF	TGTGCCTGGAGTGTAACCCCACGGCAGGGGAAGCAGTACTTC
.	.	TRBV12-3/TRBV12-4	TRBJ1-5	CASSLSRGTYSNQPQHF	TGTGCCAGCAGTTTAAGCCGGGGTACCTATAGCAATCAGCCCCAGCATTTT
.	.	TRBV24-1	TRBJ2-1	CATSASGTPSYNEQFF	TGTGCCACCAGTGCCTCAGGGACGCCTTCCTACAATGAGCAGTTCTTC
once	TRBD1	TRBV7-9	TRBJ1-2	CASTPGGYYGYTF	TGTGCCAGCACCCCAGGGGGATACTATGGCTACACCTTC
.	.	TRBV18	TRBJ2-1	CASSPVQWNNEQFF	TGTGCCAGCTCACCCGTGCAGTGGAACAATGAGCAGTTCTTC
few	.	TRBV28	TRBJ2-3	CASNSSPSPAPTDTQYF	TGTGCCAGCAACTCATCCCCCTCCCCCGCACCCACAGATACGCAGTATTTT
many	.	TRBV6-2/TRBV6-3	TRBJ2-1	CASSILGQEFF	TGTGCCAGCAGTATTTTAGGCCAAGAGTTCTTC
few	TRBD1	TRBV6-1	TRBJ1-5	CASRQQGRGPQHF	TGTGCCAGCAGGCAACAGGGGCGCGGCCCCCAGCATTTT
.	.	TRBV15	TRBJ1-1	CATGTSQVNTEAFF	TGTGCCACCGGAACCTCCCAGGTGAACACTGAAGCTTTCTTT
many	TRBD1	TRBV20-1	TRBJ2-3	CSALSGTGHTDTQYF	TGCAGTGCTCTTTCCGGGACAGGACACACAGATACGCAGTATTTT
.	.	TRBV7-8	TRBJ1-5	CASRSDGAYMGPQHF	TGTGCCAGCAGGTCGGACGGGGCCTACATGGGCCCCCAGCATTTT
few	TRBD2	TRBV18	TRBJ2-2	CASSRHAGGANTGELFF	TGTGCCAGCTCACGACATGCGGGGGGCGCCAACACCGGGGAGCTGTTTTTT
.	TRBD1	TRBV11-2	TRBJ2-6	CASSRQGRGWNSGANVLTF	TGTGCCAGCAGTCGACAGGGTCGAGGGTGGAACTCTGGGGCCAACGTCCTGACTTTC